This record covers a single TCR beta chain. The data were taken from a study of blood T cell repertoires in COVID-19. Background on the study: Samples came from the United States, Italy and Spain, spanning acute and convalescent COVID-19. Sources were T cells, B-cell-depleted T cells, or PBMCs; the material itself was cDNA or gDNA.

Authors' processing steps: Nucleated cell number was recorded as an estimate derived from reference gene primer amplification. This table comes from immunoSEQ multiplex PCR, and its TCRdb copy is limited to in-frame clones, with some not included. V and J calls and clone size are those listed in that table; D and trimming were worked out from the DNA. Seen here are fewer than 15,000 clones, approximately 83% observed once, and the top ten hold 17%. The CDR3 covers 14 residues. CDR1 and CDR2 (germline): SGHKS, YYEKEE (reference sequence). Trimming stripped 5 bases from V and 2 bases from J, with 13 bases between.

The rearrangement joins TRBV5-5 to TRBJ2-5, with D maybe TRBD1 (6 bases). This TCR was recovered from a human donor in a cohort sampled during active COVID-19. The sequenced material came from peripheral blood. CDR3 bases: TGTGCCAGCAGTCCGACGACAGGACAAGAGACCCAGTACTTC. This codes for CASSPTTGQETQYF.